This T cell receptor beta chain was retrieved from a study of beta chain features in type 1 diabetes. In the study overall: All of the samples together had around 110,000,000 sorted cells examined. Study-level points and caveats: The cDNA sequencing approach could over-represent high-TCR-expressing cells. The similarity of naive, central memory and Treg TCRB repertoires appeared greater among patients than among healthy donors. Significant though moderate, a shortening of TCRB CDR3s appeared in all four CD4+ subsets of Type 1 diabetes patients.

To note about this clone: The antigen is unknown.

Reverse transcription of all isolated RNA meant that expressed TCRB transcripts were sequenced. The repertoire was sequenced with immunoSEQ multiplex PCR; TCRdb's copy has only in-frame clones and lacks some. The table includes about 170,000 clones, roughly 8% detected once. Germline loops: CDR1 SGHNT, CDR2 YYREEE (reference sequence). Losses at the gene ends were 3 bases for V and 0 bases for J; bases not matched to a gene: 5. This CDR3 has 17 residues. The sequence derives from a man aged 18 to 29 with type 1 diabetes. Sequenced: central memory CD4+ T cells from blood. The V and J genes are TRBV5-4 and TRBJ2-3; 12 bases align to TRBD2. The chain's CDR3 is CASSSLGLAGSTDTQYF. CDR3 coding DNA: TGTGCCAGCAGCTCCTTGGGACTAGCGGGTAGCACAGATACGCAGTATTTT.